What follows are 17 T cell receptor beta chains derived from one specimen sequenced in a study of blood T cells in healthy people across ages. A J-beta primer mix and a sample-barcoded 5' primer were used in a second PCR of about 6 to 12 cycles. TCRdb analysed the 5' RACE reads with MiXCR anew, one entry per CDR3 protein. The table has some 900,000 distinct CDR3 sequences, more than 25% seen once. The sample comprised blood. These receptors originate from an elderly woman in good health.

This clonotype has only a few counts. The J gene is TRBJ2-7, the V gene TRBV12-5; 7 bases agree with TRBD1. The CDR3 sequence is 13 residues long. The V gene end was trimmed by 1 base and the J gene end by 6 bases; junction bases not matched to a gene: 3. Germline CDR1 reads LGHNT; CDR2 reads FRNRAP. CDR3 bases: TGTGCTAGTGGTTTGGGACAGGGCCGCGAGCAGTACTTC. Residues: CASGLGQGREQYF.

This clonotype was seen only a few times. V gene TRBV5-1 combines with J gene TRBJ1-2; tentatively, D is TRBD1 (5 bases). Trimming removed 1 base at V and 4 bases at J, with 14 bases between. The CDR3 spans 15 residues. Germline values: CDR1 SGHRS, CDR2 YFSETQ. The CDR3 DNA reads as TGCGCCAGCAGCTTGACCACAACAGGAATCTATGGCTACACCTTC. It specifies CASSLTTTGIYGYTF. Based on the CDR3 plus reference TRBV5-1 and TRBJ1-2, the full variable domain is KAGVTQTPRYLIKTRGQQVTLSCSPISGHRSVSWYQQTPGQGLQFLFEYFSETQRNKGNFPGRFSGRQFSNSRSEMNVSTLELGDSALYLCASSLTTTGIYGYTFGSGTRLTVV.

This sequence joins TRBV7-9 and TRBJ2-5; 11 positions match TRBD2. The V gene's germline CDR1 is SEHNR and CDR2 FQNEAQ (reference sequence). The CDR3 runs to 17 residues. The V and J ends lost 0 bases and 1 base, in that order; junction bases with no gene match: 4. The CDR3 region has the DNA TGTGCCAGCAGCTTAGCGGTGGGACTAGCGGTCCAAGAGACCCAGTACTTC. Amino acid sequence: CASSLAVGLAVQETQYF. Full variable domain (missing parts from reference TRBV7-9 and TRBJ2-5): DTGVSQNPRHKITKRGQNVTFRCDPISEHNRLYWYRQTLGQGPEFLTYFQNEAQLEKSRLLSDRFSAERPKGSFSTLEIQRTEQGDSAMYLCASSLAVGLAVQETQYFGPGTRLLVL.

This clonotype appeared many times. CDR3 DNA sequence: TGTGCCAGCAGCTTAGCCCCAGGGGTACAGCCCCAGCATTTT. Its translation: CASSLAPGVQPQHF. The gene calls are TRBV7-2 and TRBJ1-5, with D perhaps TRBD1 (6 bases). Trimming pared 0 bases from V and 7 bases from J, leaving 10 bases between. There are 14 residues in the CDR3. Germline loops: CDR1 SGHTA, CDR2 FQGNSA.

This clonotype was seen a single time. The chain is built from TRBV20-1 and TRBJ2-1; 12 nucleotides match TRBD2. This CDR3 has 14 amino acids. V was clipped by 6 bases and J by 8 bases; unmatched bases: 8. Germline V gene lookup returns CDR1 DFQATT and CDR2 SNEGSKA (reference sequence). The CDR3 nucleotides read TGCAGTGCAACAACTAGCGGGGGGCCCTATGAGCAGTTCTTC. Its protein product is CSATTSGGPYEQFF.

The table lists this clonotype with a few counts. Here the CDR3 reads CASSQDSGYTF. CDR3 DNA: TGTGCCAGCAGCCAAGACAGTGGCTACACCTTC. The gene calls are TRBV14 and TRBJ1-2; D remains ambiguous. In germline, CDR1 is SGHDN, CDR2 FVKESK. The length of the CDR3 is 11 residues. The V end lost 0 bases, the J end lost 7 bases, and 3 bases lay between the germline ends.

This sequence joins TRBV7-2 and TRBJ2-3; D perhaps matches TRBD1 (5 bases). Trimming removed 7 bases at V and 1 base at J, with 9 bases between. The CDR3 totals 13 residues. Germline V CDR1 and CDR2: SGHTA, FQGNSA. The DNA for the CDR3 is TGTGCCAGCACCCGGACACGCACAGATACGCAGTATTTT. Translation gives CASTRTRTDTQYF.

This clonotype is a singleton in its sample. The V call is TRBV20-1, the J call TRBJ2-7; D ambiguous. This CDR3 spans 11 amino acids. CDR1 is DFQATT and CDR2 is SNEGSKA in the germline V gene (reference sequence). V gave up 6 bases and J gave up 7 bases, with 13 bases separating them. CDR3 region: CSALGYNEQYF. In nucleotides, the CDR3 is TGCAGTGCCCTTGGCTACAATGAGCAGTACTTC.

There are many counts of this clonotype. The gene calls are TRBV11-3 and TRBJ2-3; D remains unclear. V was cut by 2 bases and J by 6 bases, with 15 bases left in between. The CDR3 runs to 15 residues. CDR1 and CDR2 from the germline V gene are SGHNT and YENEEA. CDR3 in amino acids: CASSLFGPSLDTQYF. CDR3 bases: TGTGCCAGCAGCTTATTTGGACCCTCCCTGGATACGCAGTATTTT.

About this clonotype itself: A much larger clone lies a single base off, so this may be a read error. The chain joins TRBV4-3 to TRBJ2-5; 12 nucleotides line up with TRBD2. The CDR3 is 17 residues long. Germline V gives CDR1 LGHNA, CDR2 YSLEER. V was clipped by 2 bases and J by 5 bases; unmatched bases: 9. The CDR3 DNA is TGCGCCAGCAGCCAACGTAAGACTAGCGGGGGTGGCGAGACCCAGTACTTC. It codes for CASSQRKTSGGGETQYF.

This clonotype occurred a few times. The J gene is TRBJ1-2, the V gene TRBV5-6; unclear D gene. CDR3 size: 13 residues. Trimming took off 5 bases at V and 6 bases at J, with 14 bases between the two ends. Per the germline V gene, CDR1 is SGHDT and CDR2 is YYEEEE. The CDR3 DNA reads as TGTGCCAGCAGGGGGTTGTTGTTGGATGGCTACACCTTC. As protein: CASRGLLLDGYTF. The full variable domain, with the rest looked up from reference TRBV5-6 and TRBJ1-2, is DAGVTQSPTHLIKTRGQQVTLRCSPKSGHDTVSWYQQALGQGPQFIFQYYEEEERQRGNFPDRFSGHQFPNYSSELNVNALLLGDSALYLCASRGLLLDGYTFGSGTRLTVV.

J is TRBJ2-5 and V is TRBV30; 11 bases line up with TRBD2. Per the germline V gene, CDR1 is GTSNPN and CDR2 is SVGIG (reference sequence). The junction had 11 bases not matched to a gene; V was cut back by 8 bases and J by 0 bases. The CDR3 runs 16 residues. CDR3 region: CALRWGLAEYQETQYF. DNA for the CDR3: TGTGCCCTTAGATGGGGACTAGCGGAGTACCAAGAGACCCAGTACTTC.

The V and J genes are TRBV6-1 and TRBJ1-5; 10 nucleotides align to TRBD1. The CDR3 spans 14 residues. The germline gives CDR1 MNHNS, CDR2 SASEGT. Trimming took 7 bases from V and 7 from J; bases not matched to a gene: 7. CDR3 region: CASTATGGGQPQHF. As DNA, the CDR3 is TGTGCCAGCACAGCGACAGGGGGCGGACAGCCCCAGCATTTT.

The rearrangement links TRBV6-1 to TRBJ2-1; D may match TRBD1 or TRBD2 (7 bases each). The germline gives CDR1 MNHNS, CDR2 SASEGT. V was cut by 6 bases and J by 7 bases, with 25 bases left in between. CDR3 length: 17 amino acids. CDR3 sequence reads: CASSHPARHRGGNEQFF. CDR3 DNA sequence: TGTGCCAGCAGCCACCCGGCTAGGCACAGGGGAGGGAATGAGCAGTTCTTC.

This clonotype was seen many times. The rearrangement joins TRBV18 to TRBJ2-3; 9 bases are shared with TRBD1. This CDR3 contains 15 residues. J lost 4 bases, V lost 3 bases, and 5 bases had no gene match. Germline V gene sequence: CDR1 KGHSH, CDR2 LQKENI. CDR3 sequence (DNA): TGTGCCAGCTCACCTACGACAGGGGGATCAGATACGCAGTATTTT. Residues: CASSPTTGGSDTQYF.

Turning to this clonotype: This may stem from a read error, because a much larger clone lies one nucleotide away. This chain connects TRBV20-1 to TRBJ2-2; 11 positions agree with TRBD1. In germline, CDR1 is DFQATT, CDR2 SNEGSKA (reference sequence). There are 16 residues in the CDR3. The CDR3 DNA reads TGCAGTGCCATATACCCAAGGACAGGGGGCACCGTGGAGCTGTTTTTT. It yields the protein CSAIYPRTGGTVELFF.

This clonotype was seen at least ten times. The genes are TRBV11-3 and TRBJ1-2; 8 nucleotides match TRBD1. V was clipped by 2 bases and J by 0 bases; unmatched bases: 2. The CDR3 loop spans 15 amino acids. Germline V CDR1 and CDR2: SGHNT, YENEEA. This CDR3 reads CASSLQGAANYGYTF. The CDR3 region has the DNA TGTGCCAGCAGCTTACAGGGGGCGGCTAACTATGGCTACACCTTC.